The subject of this entry is one TCR beta chain. As yet, its antigen is unknown. This sample stems from a study of OX40 agonist ivuxolimab in advanced cancers. Overall study: Patients in dose escalation had liver, melanoma, kidney or head and neck cancers. With a range of roughly 23 to 79, age averaged roughly 60 years, and around 83% were male. Whole-study results and caveats: Which antigen the expanded peripheral T cells recognized is unknown.

This CDR3 is 12 amino acids long. V dropped 4 bases and J dropped 6 bases, with 6 bases sitting between them. Germline CDR1 reads SGHAT; CDR2 reads FQNNGV. Assay used: immunoSEQ multiplex PCR; TCRdb lists only in-frame clones, some missing. Of about 18,000 clones detected, about three quarters appear once; the ten largest clones hold about 17%. The chain joins TRBV11-2 to TRBJ2-2; unclear D gene. Sequencing was performed on CD4+ or CD8+ T cells sorted from blood, taken in a trial of the OX40 agonist ivuxolimab. This TCR was recovered from an adult with an advanced solid tumor such as melanoma, head and neck, liver or kidney cancer. The DNA for the CDR3 is TGTGCCAGCAGCTACAACCCCGGGGAGCTGTTTTTT. It yields the protein CASSYNPGELFF.